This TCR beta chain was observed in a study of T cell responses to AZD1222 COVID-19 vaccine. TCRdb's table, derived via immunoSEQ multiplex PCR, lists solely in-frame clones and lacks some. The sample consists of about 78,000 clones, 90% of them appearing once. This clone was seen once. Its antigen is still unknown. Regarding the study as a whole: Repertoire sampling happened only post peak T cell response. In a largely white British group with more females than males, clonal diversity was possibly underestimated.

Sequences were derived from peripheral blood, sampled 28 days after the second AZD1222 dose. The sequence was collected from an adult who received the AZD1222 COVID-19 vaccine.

CDR3 amino acids: CASSKSGDNEQFF. The CDR3, as DNA: TGTGCCAGTAGTAAAAGCGGGGACAATGAGCAGTTCTTC. The V call is TRBV19, the J call TRBJ2-1, with 7 nucleotides matching TRBD2. This CDR3 spans 13 amino acids. Germline V lookup: CDR1 LNHDA, CDR2 SQIVND (reference sequence). Trimming removed 4 bases from V and 5 bases from J; junction bases left unmatched: 2.